The clone carrying this TCR beta chain was counted only a few times. Its matching antigen is unknown. Only in-frame clones appear in the TCRdb table, and some are missing; sequencing was by immunoSEQ multiplex PCR. In the table there are 8,500 to 9,000 clones, about 71% of which are singletons. The sample originates from a study of chemoradiotherapy in HPV16-positive cancers. Whole-study context: A couple of HPV16-positive patients' cells yielded candidate HPV-specific clones and common motifs. Study-level findings and limits: During treatment, candidate HPV-specific clones and E7-related motifs expanded in tumor. HPV-responsive T-cell expansion during chemoradiotherapy was linked to improved recurrence-free survival in HPV16-positive patients. HPV-specific T cells were functionally defined from only a couple of HPV16-positive patients.

This specimen was taken from a patient who underwent chemoradiotherapy. This TCR was recovered from a human donor with HPV-associated anogenital cancer.

CDR3 residues: CATSRDRGAYEQYF. Written as DNA, the CDR3 is TGTGCCACCAGTCGAGACAGGGGGGCCTACGAGCAGTACTTC. The rearrangement links TRBV15 to TRBJ2-7, with 9 bases that match TRBD1. There are 14 residues in the CDR3. Trimming took 6 bases from V and 2 from J; bases not matched to a gene: 5. Germline loops: CDR1 LNHNV, CDR2 YYDKDF (reference sequence).